Below, 4 T cell receptor beta chains from the same sample are listed, as sequenced in a study of identifying expanded T cells in peripheral blood. This table comes from immunoSEQ multiplex PCR, and its TCRdb copy is limited to in-frame clones, with some not included. This table holds tens of thousands of clones, roughly 90% found once. Sample: blood. These receptors all come from a person aged 18 to 70 in good health.

J is TRBJ2-3 and V is TRBV5-4; 9 bases agree with TRBD2. There are 15 residues in the CDR3. Trimming cost V 4 bases and J 2 bases; bases outside gene matches: 5. CDR1 and CDR2 from the germline V gene are SGHNT and YYREEE (reference sequence). CDR3 region: CASSRSGGTTDTQYF. CDR3 DNA: TGTGCCAGCAGCCGGAGCGGGGGGACCACAGATACGCAGTATTTT.

This clone was found once. V gene TRBV5-1 combines with J gene TRBJ2-3; TRBD2 agrees at 12 bases. Looked up from germline, CDR1 is SGHRS and CDR2 is YFSETQ. V lost 0 bases to trimming and J lost 7 bases; unmatched junction nucleotides: 6. This CDR3 comprises 16 residues. This CDR3 is CASSLGLAGAAYTQYF. Here the CDR3 DNA reads TGCGCCAGCAGCTTGGGACTAGCGGGAGCGGCTTATACGCAGTATTTT.

V gene TRBV19 combines with J gene TRBJ1-6, with D uncertain. Trimming cost V 6 bases and J 8 bases, with 11 bases left between them. The CDR3 length is 13 residues. Germline V gene lookup returns CDR1 LNHDA and CDR2 SQIVND (reference sequence). Here the CDR3 reads CASSPYGDSPLHF. The DNA of the CDR3 is TGTGCCAGTAGCCCCTACGGGGATTCACCCCTCCACTTT.

This sequence joins TRBV4-1 and TRBJ2-3; tentatively, D is TRBD1 or TRBD2 (7 bases each). Between the trimmed V and J ends, which lost 2 bases and 4 bases, there was a span of 22 bases. There are 18 residues in the CDR3. Germline CDR1 MGHRA, CDR2 YSYEKL. CDR3: CASSQLPGGGSVSDTQYF. CDR3 DNA: TGCGCCAGCAGCCAACTCCCAGGGGGGGGCTCGGTGTCAGATACGCAGTATTTT.